This T cell receptor beta chain was sequenced in a study of siplizumab effects on memory and regulatory T cells. Study-wide findings and caveats: Whether the proliferating Tregs (from siplizumab cultures) were suppressive was not confirmed. No more than a minor fraction of alloreactive clones could be traced back to unstimulated subsets. The naive T cell population seemed more diverse than memory cells and seemed a major contributor to the alloresponse.

The CDR3 has 12 residues. V was trimmed by 6 bases and J by 4 bases, leaving 10 bases between them. Germline V CDR1 and CDR2: MNHEY, SVGAGI. Assays covered some 94,000 TCR templates per sample. Only in-frame clones appear in the TCRdb table, and some are missing; sequencing was by immunoSEQ multiplex PCR. This sample has just over 60,000 clones, with around three quarters found just once. Notes on this clone: No antigen is known for it. The same CDR3 arises from other DNA sequences in this sample as well.

The chain recombines TRBV6-5 with TRBJ2-7; weak D call: TRBD1 (6 bases). The material sequenced was memory CD4+ T cells sorted from blood. This receptor was identified in a human donor in good health. As DNA, the CDR3 is TGTGCCAGCAGACCCACAGGGTACGAGCAGTACTTC. It translates to CASRPTGYEQYF.